One and the same sample provided the 3 T cell receptor beta chains below, sequenced in a study of shared clonotypes between healthy human individuals. Clones were sequenced by immunoSEQ multiplex PCR, and TCRdb holds only the in-frame ones, with some missing. The sample includes a few million clones, more than 80% of them seen just once. The sequenced sample consisted of naive CD4+ T cells sorted from blood. Subset meaning: CD45RA+ positively selected. These receptors all stem from a man aged 18 to 35 in good health.

The V call is TRBV4-3, the J call TRBJ2-7; 14 bases are shared with TRBD2. With 2 bases clipped from V and 4 bases from J, the junction kept 13 bases outside the gene matches. The CDR3 is made up of 19 amino acids. Per the germline V gene, CDR1 is LGHNA and CDR2 is YSLEER. The CDR3 spells CASSQFRPGLAGVEYEQYF. CDR3 bases: TGCGCCAGCAGCCAATTCAGGCCGGGACTAGCGGGAGTTGAGTACGAGCAGTACTTC.

The CDR3 region has the DNA TGTGCCAGCTCACAAAATTCAGGGAGGACTGGAAACACCATATATTTT. It encodes CASSQNSGRTGNTIYF. This rearrangement joins TRBV18 to TRBJ1-3, with D possibly matching TRBD1 (5 bases). The CDR3 consists of 16 residues. Germline loops: CDR1 KGHSH, CDR2 LQKENI. V was clipped by 4 bases and J by 2 bases, with 15 bases between them.

Comment on this clone: The sample holds other DNA sequences that translate to the same CDR3. The chain employs TRBV4-3 and TRBJ2-5; a possible D gene is TRBD1 (6 bases). This CDR3 spans 16 amino acids. Looked up from germline, CDR1 is LGHNA and CDR2 is YSLEER. The V end was cut by 0 bases, the J end by 5 bases, with 16 bases between. The CDR3 nucleotides are TGCGCCAGCAGCCAAGATCACCGAGGGGGATGGGAGACCCAGTACTTC. Residues: CASSQDHRGGWETQYF.